The source of this TCR beta chain is a study of blood T cell repertoires in COVID-19. Study background: Both acute and convalescent COVID-19 samples were obtained from the United States, Italy and Spain.

Germline values: CDR1 SNHLY, CDR2 FYNNEI. This CDR3 has 13 residues. V gave up 9 bases and J gave up 4 bases; unmatched junction bases: 8. Enrolled through a virtual design, the participants were between about 18 and 89 years of age and came from fewer than 30 US areas. Recovery among Cohort 3 donors was established by two negative PCRs, clearance, or symptom resolution. The data were produced by immunoSEQ multiplex PCR, yet TCRdb's version contains in-frame clones alone and is incomplete. The sample yields 230,000 or so clones, around 81% seen once. This chain links TRBV2 with TRBJ1-1, with 7 bases identical to TRBD1. The TCR comes from a man aged 45-60 years who had recovered from COVID-19. Sequencing used PBMCs or T cells enriched from blood (not recorded which). CDR3 DNA: TGTGCCAGACTACAGGGGCCGGGCACTGAAGCTTTCTTT. Translation gives CARLQGPGTEAFF.